Sequencing of this TCR beta chain was carried out in a study of control samples from healthy donors and cancer patients. This clone came up many times. The sample contains more than one DNA sequence encoding this CDR3. In germline, CDR1 is MGHRA, CDR2 YSYEKL. The CDR3 length is 15 residues. V was shortened by 0 bases and J by 4 bases, with 10 bases between the two germline ends. Some clones are missing from TCRdb's copy, which holds only in-frame ones; the method was immunoSEQ multiplex PCR. The table shows about 190,000 clones, with about nine tenths occurring only once. The TCR was taken from a young man in good health. The sequenced sample consisted of blood. This chain connects TRBV4-1 to TRBJ1-5; possibly TRBD1 for D (5 bases). CDR3 region: CASSQEGRGNQPQHF. In nucleotides, the CDR3 is TGCGCCAGCAGCCAAGAGGGAAGGGGAAATCAGCCCCAGCATTTT.